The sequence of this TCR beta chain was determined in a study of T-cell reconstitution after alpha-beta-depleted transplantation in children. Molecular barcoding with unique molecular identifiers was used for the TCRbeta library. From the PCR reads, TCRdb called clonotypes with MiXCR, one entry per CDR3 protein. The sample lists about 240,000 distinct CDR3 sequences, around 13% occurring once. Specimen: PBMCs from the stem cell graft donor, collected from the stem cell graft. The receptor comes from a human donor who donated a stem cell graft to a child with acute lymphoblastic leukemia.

CDR3 sequence (DNA): TGTGCCTGGAGGGAAAGCGGGAGGGACTACAATGAGCAGTTCTTC. Protein product: CAWRESGRDYNEQFF. The chain carries TRBV30 and TRBJ2-1; 10 bases fit TRBD2. After removal of 3 bases from V and 3 bases from J, the junction contained 5 bases not matched to a gene. The CDR3 sequence is 15 residues long. Germline V CDR1 and CDR2: GTSNPN, SVGIG (reference sequence).